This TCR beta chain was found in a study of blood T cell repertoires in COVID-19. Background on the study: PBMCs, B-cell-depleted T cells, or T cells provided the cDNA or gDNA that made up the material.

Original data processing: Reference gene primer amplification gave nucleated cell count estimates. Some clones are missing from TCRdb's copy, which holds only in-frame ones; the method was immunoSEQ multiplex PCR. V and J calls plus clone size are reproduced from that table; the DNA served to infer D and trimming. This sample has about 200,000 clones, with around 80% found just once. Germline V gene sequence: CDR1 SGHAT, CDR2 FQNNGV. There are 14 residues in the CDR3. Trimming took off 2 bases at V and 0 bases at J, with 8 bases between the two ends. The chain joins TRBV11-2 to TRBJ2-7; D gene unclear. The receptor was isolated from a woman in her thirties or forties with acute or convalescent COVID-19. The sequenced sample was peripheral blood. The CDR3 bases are TGTGCCAGCAGCTTACTTGGCAGCTCCTACGAGCAGTACTTC. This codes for CASSLLGSSYEQYF.